This entry lists 9 T cell receptor beta chains sequenced from one sample in a study of metastatic and nonmetastatic thyroid tumors. TCRdb reprocessed the PCR reads using MiXCR. The data show 20,000 or so clones, approximately 37% seen once. All patients reached thyroid surgery having received no treatment beforehand. Sequencing used tumor tissue. The receptors originated from a female donor with papillary thyroid cancer or a benign thyroid nodule (not recorded which). Some clones in this sample may be carry-over from other donors' samples.

This clone occurred a few times. This chain uses TRBV6-5 with TRBJ2-5; 10 positions match TRBD1. Losses at the gene ends were 2 bases for V and 2 bases for J; bases not matched to a gene: 5. The CDR3 sequence is 16 residues long. Germline V gives CDR1 MNHEY, CDR2 SVGAGI. The CDR3 protein is CASSYGDRGGQETQYF. The DNA for the CDR3 is TGTGCCAGCAGTTACGGGGACAGGGGAGGACAAGAGACCCAGTACTTC.

The rearrangement uses TRBV28 and TRBJ2-5; 9 bases are shared with TRBD2. This CDR3 is built from 14 residues. CDR1 is MDHEN and CDR2 is SYDVKM in the germline V gene. J was trimmed by 5 bases and V by 7 bases; bases with no gene match: 8. As DNA, the CDR3 is TGTGCCAGCACCCCGCGGGGGGGCGGGGAGACCCAGTACTTC. It yields the protein CASTPRGGGETQYF.

This clone was seen a few times. The genes are TRBV6-1 and TRBJ2-7; 11 nucleotides match TRBD1. There are 16 residues in the CDR3. The trim removed 2 bases at V and 4 bases at J, leaving 7 bases unmatched. CDR1 is MNHNS, CDR2 SASEGT, per germline. CDR3 sequence: CASSELGGTGGYEQYF. The CDR3 region has the DNA TGTGCCAGCAGTGAATTGGGTGGGACAGGGGGTTACGAGCAGTACTTC.

The chain couples TRBV5-1 to TRBJ2-1; 16 positions agree with TRBD2. With 4 bases clipped from V and 8 bases from J, the junction kept 9 bases outside the gene matches. The CDR3 spans 17 residues. Germline CDR1 SGHRS, CDR2 YFSETQ. CDR3 sequence: CASSRNPGLAGGDEQFF. The CDR3 coding sequence is TGCGCCAGCAGCCGGAATCCGGGACTAGCGGGAGGGGATGAGCAGTTCTTC.

The rearrangement joins TRBV3-1 to TRBJ2-7; 7 positions match TRBD2. The germline V gene encodes CDR1 LGHDT and CDR2 YNNKEL (reference sequence). The V segment lost 2 bases and the J segment 7 bases; nucleotides outside the gene matches: 14. The CDR3 contains 16 residues. CDR3 DNA sequence: TGTGCCAGCAGCCAACTAGCGGAGAACCTTCGGGCTGAGCAGTACTTC. It specifies CASSQLAENLRAEQYF.

This clone was observed a handful of times. The J gene is TRBJ2-2, the V gene TRBV12-3 or TRBV12-4, with D perhaps matching TRBD1 (5 bases). V gave up 6 bases and J gave up 16 bases, with 18 bases separating them. The CDR3 is 12 amino acids. For the CDR3, the DNA is TGTGCCAGCAGGCGTCCTGGACAAGGGGCGTTTTTT. Translation gives CASRRPGQGAFF.

The rearrangement links TRBV28 to TRBJ1-2, with 9 bases lining up with TRBD1. The CDR3 length is 13 residues. Looked up from germline, CDR1 is MDHEN and CDR2 is SYDVKM. The J segment lost 8 bases and the V segment lost 10 bases, leaving 11 bases of the junction unmatched. CDR3 bases: TGTGCCATCACCGGGACAGGGCAATTAGGCTACACCTTC. Protein sequence: CAITGTGQLGYTF.

The V call is TRBV5-1, the J call TRBJ2-1; TRBD1 matches 8 bases. CDR3 length equals 15 residues. V lost 4 bases, J lost 7 bases, and 10 bases stayed unmatched. Germline V gene lookup returns CDR1 SGHRS and CDR2 YFSETQ. CDR3 amino acids: CASSALTGGRNEQFF. In DNA, the CDR3 is TGCGCCAGCAGCGCGTTAACAGGGGGTCGGAATGAGCAGTTCTTC.

This clone was seen a handful of times. The chain recombines TRBV7-2 with TRBJ2-1; no firm D call. This CDR3 comprises 11 residues. Trimming removed 3 bases from V and 3 bases from J, with 0 bases in between. Germline CDR1 reads SGHTA; CDR2 reads FQGNSA. CDR3: CASSFYNEQFF. CDR3 in DNA: TGTGCCAGCAGCTTCTACAATGAGCAGTTCTTC.